This TCR beta chain originates from a study of blood T cell repertoires in COVID-19. Turning to the study itself: The study drew acute and convalescent COVID-19 samples from the United States, Italy and Spain. T cells, B-cell-depleted T cells, or PBMCs supplied cDNA or gDNA.

Under the authors' procedure: From reference gene primer amplification, estimates of nucleated cell counts were derived. The assay was immunoSEQ multiplex PCR, and TCRdb's table has in-frame clones only and misses some. The DNA was the basis for D and trimming; V, J and clone size are from that table. The sample consists of roughly 34,000 clones, 90% of them appearing once. The receptor's source is a man older than 75 with acute or convalescent COVID-19. The sequenced sample consisted of peripheral blood.

The CDR3 sequence is CASRPGASGANNEQFF. The CDR3, as DNA: TGCGCCAGCAGGCCCGGGGCTAGCGGGGCCAACAATGAGCAGTTCTTC. The chain links TRBV5-1 to TRBJ2-1, with 9 nucleotides matching TRBD2. V shed 5 bases, J shed 5 bases, and the junction held 11 bases outside the gene matches. CDR1 and CDR2 from the germline V gene are SGHRS and YFSETQ. The CDR3 has 16 amino acids.